This TCR beta chain was observed in a study of cytomegalovirus exposure and HLA in healthy donors. With 60 Vbeta and 13 Jbeta primers, the PCR was carried out. Using immunoSEQ multiplex PCR, the repertoire was profiled, and TCRdb retains in-frame clones only, with some absent. This repertoire shows around 90,000 clones, around 64% found once; its top ten account for roughly 2%. This clone has just a few counts. After removal of 6 bases from V and 5 bases from J, the junction contained 11 bases not matched to a gene. The CDR3 is 15 amino acids. The germline V gene encodes CDR1 MNHEY and CDR2 SVGAGI. The TCR originated in a human donor in good health. The sequenced sample was PBMCs. The genes are TRBV6-5 and TRBJ2-7, with 9 bases that match TRBD1. The CDR3 here is CASRNTGGASDEQYF. The CDR3 DNA reads as TGTGCCAGCAGAAATACAGGGGGCGCGTCCGACGAGCAGTACTTC.